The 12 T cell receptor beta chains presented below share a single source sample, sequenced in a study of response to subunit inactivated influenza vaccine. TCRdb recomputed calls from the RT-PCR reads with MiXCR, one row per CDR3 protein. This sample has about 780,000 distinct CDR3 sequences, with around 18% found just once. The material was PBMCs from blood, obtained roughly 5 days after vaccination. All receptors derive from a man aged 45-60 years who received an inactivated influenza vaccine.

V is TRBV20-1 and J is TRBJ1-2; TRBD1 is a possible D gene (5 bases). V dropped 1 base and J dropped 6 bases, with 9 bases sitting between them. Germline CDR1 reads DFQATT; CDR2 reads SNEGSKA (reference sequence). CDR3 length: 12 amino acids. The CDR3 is CSARVGGNGYTF. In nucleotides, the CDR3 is TGCAGTGCTAGAGTGGGGGGAAATGGCTACACCTTC.

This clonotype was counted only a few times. In DNA, the CDR3 is TGTGCCAGCAGTTACACCGCCACGGGTCGTGAGCAGTTCTTC. Its translation: CASSYTATGREQFF. This chain uses TRBV6-5 with TRBJ2-1; D is unresolved. The CDR3 consists of 14 residues. Per germline, CDR1 MNHEY and CDR2 SVGAGI. The V end was cut by 2 bases, the J end by 9 bases, with 14 bases between.

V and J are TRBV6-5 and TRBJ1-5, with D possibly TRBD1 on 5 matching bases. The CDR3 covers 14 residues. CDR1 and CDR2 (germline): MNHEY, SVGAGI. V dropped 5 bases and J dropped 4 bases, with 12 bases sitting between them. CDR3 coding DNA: TGTGCCAGCAGTACTTTAGGGGAAAATCAGCCCCAGCATTTT. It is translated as CASSTLGENQPQHF.

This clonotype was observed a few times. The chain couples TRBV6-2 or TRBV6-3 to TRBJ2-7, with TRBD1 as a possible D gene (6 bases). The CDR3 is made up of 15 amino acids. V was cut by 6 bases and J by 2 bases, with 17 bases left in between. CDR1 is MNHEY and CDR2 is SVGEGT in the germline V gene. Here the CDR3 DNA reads TGTGCCAGCAGCGGTGACAGGAACACCCCCTACGAGCAGTACTTC. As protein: CASSGDRNTPYEQYF.

The CDR3, as DNA: TGTGCCAGCAGTTACTCCGGGACTAGCGGGAGATATACGCAGTATTTT. Its protein product is CASSYSGTSGRYTQYF. V gene TRBV6-2 or TRBV6-3 combines with J gene TRBJ2-3; 14 bases fit TRBD2. V lost 0 bases and J lost 7; bases outside the gene matches: 3. Germline V gene lookup returns CDR1 MNHEY and CDR2 SVGEGT. The CDR3 contains 16 residues.

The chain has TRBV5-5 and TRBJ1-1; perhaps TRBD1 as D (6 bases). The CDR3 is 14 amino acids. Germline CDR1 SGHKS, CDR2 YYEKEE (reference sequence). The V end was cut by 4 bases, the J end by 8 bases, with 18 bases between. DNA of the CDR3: TGTGCCAGCAGCCACCAGGGGCGCGGGCTCGAAGCTTTCTTT. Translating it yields CASSHQGRGLEAFF.

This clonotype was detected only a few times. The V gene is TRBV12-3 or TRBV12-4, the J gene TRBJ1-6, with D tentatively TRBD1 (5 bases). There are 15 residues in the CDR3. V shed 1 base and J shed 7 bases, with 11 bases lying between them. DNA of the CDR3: TGTGCCAGCAGTTTAGTCCCAGGGATGAATTCACCCCTCCACTTT. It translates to CASSLVPGMNSPLHF.

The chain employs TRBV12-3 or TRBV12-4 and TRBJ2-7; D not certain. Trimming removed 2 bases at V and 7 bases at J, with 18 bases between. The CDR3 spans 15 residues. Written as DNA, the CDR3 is TGTGCCAGCAGTTTATTCACCTCCCCGGTTGGAGAGCAGTACTTC. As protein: CASSLFTSPVGEQYF.

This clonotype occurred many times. This CDR3 reads CSASWGLAGGRNEQFF. The DNA of the CDR3 is TGCAGTGCTAGTTGGGGACTAGCGGGGGGACGCAATGAGCAGTTCTTC. This sequence joins TRBV20-1 and TRBJ2-1, with TRBD2 matching over 15 bases. The germline V gene encodes CDR1 DFQATT and CDR2 SNEGSKA (reference sequence). Trimming at V came to 3 bases and at J to 6 bases, leaving 6 bases not matched to a gene. The length of the CDR3 is 16 residues.

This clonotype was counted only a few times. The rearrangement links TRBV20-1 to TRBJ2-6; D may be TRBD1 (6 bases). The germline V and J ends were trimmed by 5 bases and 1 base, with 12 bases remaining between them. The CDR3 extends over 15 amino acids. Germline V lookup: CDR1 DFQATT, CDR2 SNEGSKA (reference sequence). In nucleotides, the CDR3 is TGCAGTGCTTTGAAAGGGGGATCTGGGGCCAACGTCCTGACTTTC. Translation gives CSALKGGSGANVLTF.

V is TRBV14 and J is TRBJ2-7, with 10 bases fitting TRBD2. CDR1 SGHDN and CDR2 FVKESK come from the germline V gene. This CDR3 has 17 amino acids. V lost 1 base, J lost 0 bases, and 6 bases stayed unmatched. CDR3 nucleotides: TGTGCCAGCAGCCAAGGTTACCTAGCGGGAGACTCCTACGAGCAGTACTTC. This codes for CASSQGYLAGDSYEQYF.

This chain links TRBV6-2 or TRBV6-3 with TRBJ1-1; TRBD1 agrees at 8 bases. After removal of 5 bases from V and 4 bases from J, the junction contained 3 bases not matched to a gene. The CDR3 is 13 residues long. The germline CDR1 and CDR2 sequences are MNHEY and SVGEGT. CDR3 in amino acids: CASSDRGGTEAFF. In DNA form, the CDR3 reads TGTGCCAGCAGTGACAGGGGCGGCACTGAAGCTTTCTTT.